The clone carrying this T cell receptor (beta chain) was counted a few times. The V and J ends lost 0 bases and 13 bases, in that order; junction bases with no gene match: 6. Germline V gene lookup returns CDR1 MNHEY and CDR2 SMNVEV (reference sequence). This CDR3 contains 13 residues. This record belongs to a study of OX40 agonist ivuxolimab in advanced cancers. The data were produced by immunoSEQ multiplex PCR, yet TCRdb's version contains in-frame clones alone and is incomplete. The table records 30,000 or so clones, around 83% of them present only once. The sequence came from an adult with an advanced solid tumor such as melanoma, head and neck, liver or kidney cancer. The V gene is TRBV27, the J gene TRBJ2-4, with 7 bases identical to TRBD2. The input for sequencing was CD4+ or CD8+ T cells sorted from blood, taken in a trial of the OX40 agonist ivuxolimab. This CDR3 reads CASSLSSSGVQYF. In DNA, the CDR3 is TGTGCCAGCAGTTTATCCTCTAGCGGAGTGCAGTACTTC.